This T cell receptor beta chain appears in the sequencing data of a study of identical twins. This clonotype was seen more than once but under ten times. Its antigen is undetermined. With a much larger clone just one base away, this may be a read error. Healthy Caucasian donors formed the entire cohort. The germline gives CDR1 MDHEN, CDR2 SYDVKM. The CDR3 has 13 amino acids. TCRdb re-derived calls from the 5' RACE reads in MiXCR, one entry per CDR3 protein. This table holds hundreds of thousands of distinct CDR3 sequences, about 12% found once. Study-level results: Out-of-frame alpha sequences common to twins were enriched for low generation probability. Invariant populations such as MAIT and iNKT cells could partly muddle zero-insertion analyses. For out-of-frame beta sequences, excess twin sharing was weaker.

This sample was also put to use in a study of yellow fever vaccine responses in identical twins.

Sequenced material: PBMCs. The chain carries TRBV28 and TRBJ1-3; D remains unclear. The receptor's source is a woman aged 18-29 years in good health. For the CDR3, the DNA is TGTGACAGCTCTGCGAGCTCTGGAAACACCATATATTTT. It yields the protein CDSSASSGNTIYF.